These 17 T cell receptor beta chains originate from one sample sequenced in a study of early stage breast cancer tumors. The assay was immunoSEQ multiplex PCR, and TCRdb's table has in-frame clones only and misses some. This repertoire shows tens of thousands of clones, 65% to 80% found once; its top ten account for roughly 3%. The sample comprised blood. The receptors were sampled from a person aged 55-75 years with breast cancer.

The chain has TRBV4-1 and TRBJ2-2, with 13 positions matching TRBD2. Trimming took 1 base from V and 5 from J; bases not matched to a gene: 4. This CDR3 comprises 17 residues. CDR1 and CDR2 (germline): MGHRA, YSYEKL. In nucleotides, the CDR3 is TGCGCCAGCAGCCAAGTTACGACTAGCGGGGGGACCGGGGAGCTGTTTTTT. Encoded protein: CASSQVTTSGGTGELFF.

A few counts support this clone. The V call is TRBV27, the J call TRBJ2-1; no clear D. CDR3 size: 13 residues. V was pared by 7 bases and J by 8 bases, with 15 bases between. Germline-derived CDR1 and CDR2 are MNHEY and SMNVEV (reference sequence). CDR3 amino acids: CASKVTYGDEQFF. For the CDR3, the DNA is TGTGCCAGCAAGGTCACGTACGGCGATGAGCAGTTCTTC.

The CDR3 DNA follows: TGCGCCAGCAGCTTGTCCTCGGGAGCGGCCTCGGCCTACGAGCAGTACTTC. It specifies CASSLSSGAASAYEQYF. The chain uses TRBV5-1 and TRBJ2-7; a weak D match, TRBD2 (6 bases). This CDR3 spans 17 amino acids. The germline V gene encodes CDR1 SGHRS and CDR2 YFSETQ. Trimming took 1 base from V and 2 from J, leaving 19 bases between them. Full variable domain (remainder filled in from reference TRBV5-1 and TRBJ2-7): KAGVTQTPRYLIKTRGQQVTLSCSPISGHRSVSWYQQTPGQGLQFLFEYFSETQRNKGNFPGRFSGRQFSNSRSEMNVSTLELGDSALYLCASSLSSGAASAYEQYFGPGTRLTVT.

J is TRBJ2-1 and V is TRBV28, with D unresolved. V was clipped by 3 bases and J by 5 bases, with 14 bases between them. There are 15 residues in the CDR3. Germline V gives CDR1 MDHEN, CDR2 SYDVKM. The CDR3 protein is CASSLPLDAHNEQFF. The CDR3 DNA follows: TGTGCCAGCAGTTTGCCCCTCGACGCCCACAATGAGCAGTTCTTC. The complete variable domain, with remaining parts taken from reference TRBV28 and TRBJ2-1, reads DVKVTQSSRYLVKRTGEKVFLECVQDMDHENMFWYRQDPGLGLRLIYFSYDVKMKEKGDIPEGYSVSREKKERFSLILESASTNQTSMYLCASSLPLDAHNEQFFGPGTRLTVL.

The CDR3 bases are TGCGCCAGCGGGCGGGGGGACAATGAGCAGTTCTTC. It is translated as CASGRGDNEQFF. The rearrangement joins TRBV5-1 to TRBJ2-1, with 8 bases matching TRBD2. Unmatched junction bases numbered 2, after V lost 7 bases and J lost 5 bases. The germline V gene encodes CDR1 SGHRS and CDR2 YFSETQ. The CDR3 covers 12 residues.

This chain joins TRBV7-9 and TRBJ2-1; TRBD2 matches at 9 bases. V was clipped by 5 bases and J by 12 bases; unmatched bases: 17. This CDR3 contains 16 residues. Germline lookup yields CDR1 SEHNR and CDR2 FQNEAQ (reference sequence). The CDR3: CASSRTVGTSRDGQFF. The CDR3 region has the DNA TGTGCCAGCAGCCGAACTGTCGGGACTAGCCGGGATGGGCAGTTCTTC.

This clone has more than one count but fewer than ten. The CDR3 loop is CAISEIGHYGYTF. Here the CDR3 DNA reads TGTGCCATCAGTGAAATAGGACACTATGGCTACACCTTC. This chain connects TRBV10-3 to TRBJ1-2; D is unclear. Germline V lookup: CDR1 ENHRY, CDR2 SYGVKD. The CDR3 runs to 13 residues. Trimming stripped 3 bases from V and 3 bases from J, with 8 bases between.

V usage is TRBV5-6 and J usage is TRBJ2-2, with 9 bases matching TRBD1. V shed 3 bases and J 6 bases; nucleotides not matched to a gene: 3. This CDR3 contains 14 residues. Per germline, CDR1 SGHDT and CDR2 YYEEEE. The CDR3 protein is CASSWRTGAGELFF. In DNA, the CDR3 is TGTGCCAGCAGCTGGAGGACAGGGGCCGGGGAGCTGTTTTTT.

In nucleotides, the CDR3 is TGTGCCAGCAGTTTTTATCCAGGGGGCCACGGGGAGCTGTTTTTT. Translated, it gives CASSFYPGGHGELFF. The chain uses TRBV27 and TRBJ2-2; TRBD1 aligns across 8 bases. In germline, CDR1 is MNHEY, CDR2 SMNVEV (reference sequence). The CDR3 has 15 amino acids. V was clipped by 3 bases and J by 7 bases; unmatched bases: 7.

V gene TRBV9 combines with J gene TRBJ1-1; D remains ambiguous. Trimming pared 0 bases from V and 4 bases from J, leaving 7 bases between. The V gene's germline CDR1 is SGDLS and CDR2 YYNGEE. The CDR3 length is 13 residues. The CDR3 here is CASSVEERTEAFF. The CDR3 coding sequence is TGTGCCAGCAGCGTAGAGGAGCGCACTGAAGCTTTCTTT.

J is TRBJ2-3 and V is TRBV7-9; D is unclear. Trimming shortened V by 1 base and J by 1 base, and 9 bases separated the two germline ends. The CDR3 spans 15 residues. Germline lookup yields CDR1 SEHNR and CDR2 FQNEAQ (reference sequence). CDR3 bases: TGTGCCAGCAGCTTAGTGGCAGTTGGCACAGATACGCAGTATTTT. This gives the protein CASSLVAVGTDTQYF.

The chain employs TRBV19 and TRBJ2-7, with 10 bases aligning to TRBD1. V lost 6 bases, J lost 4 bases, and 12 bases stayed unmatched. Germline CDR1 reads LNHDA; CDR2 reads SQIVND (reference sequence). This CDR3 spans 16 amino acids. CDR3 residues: CASSGLPGQGWYEQYF. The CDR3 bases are TGTGCCAGTAGCGGCCTTCCGGGACAGGGGTGGTACGAGCAGTACTTC.

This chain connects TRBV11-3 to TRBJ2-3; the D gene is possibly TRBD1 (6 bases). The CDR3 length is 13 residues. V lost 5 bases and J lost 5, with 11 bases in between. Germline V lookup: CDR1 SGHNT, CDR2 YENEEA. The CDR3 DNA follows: TGTGCCAGCAGCCCCCTCAGGGGAGATACGCAGTATTTT. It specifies CASSPLRGDTQYF.

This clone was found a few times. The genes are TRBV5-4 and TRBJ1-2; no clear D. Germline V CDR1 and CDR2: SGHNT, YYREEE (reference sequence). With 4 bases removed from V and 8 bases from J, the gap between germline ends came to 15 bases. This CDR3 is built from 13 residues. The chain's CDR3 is CASSQNLGRGYTF. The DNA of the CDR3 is TGTGCCAGCAGCCAAAATCTGGGGAGAGGCTACACCTTC.

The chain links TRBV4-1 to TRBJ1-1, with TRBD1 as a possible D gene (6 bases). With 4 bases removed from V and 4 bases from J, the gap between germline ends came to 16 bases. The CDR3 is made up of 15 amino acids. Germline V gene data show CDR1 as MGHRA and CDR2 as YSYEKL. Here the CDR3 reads CASSRPRGSGTEAFF. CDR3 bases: TGCGCCAGCAGCCGGCCCAGGGGTTCCGGCACTGAAGCTTTCTTT.

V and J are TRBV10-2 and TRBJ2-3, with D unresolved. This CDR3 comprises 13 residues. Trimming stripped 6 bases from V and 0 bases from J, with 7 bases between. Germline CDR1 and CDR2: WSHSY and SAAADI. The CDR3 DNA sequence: TGCGCCAGCAGGGAAGGGAGCACAGATACGCAGTATTTT. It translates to CASREGSTDTQYF.

CDR3 amino acids: CAISESGGAPGEQYF. CDR3 bases: TGTGCCATCAGTGAGTCAGGGGGCGCGCCCGGCGAGCAGTACTTC. The chain uses TRBV10-3 and TRBJ2-7; 7 positions agree with TRBD1. CDR1 is ENHRY and CDR2 is SYGVKD in the germline V gene. The CDR3 totals 15 residues. V dropped 0 bases and J dropped 6; count of bases not matched to a gene: 8.